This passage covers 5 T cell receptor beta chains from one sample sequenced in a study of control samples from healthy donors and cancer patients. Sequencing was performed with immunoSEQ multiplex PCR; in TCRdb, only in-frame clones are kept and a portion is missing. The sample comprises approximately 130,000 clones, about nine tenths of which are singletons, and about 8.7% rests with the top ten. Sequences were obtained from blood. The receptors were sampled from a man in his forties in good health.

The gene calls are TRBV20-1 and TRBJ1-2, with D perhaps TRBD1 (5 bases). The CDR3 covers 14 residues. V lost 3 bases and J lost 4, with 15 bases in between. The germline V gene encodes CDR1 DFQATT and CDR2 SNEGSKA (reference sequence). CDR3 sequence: CSASGSGSTYGYTF. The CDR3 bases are TGCAGTGCTAGTGGGTCAGGGTCCACCTATGGCTACACCTTC.

In DNA form, the CDR3 reads TGTGCCAGCAGCTTAGGGCCCACGGCCGGGGGGCTGAATGAGCAGTTCTTC. Amino acids: CASSLGPTAGGLNEQFF. The J gene is TRBJ2-1, the V gene TRBV11-3; perhaps TRBD2 as D (7 bases). The length of the CDR3 is 17 residues. V was cut by 1 base and J by 7 bases, with 20 bases left in between. Germline V CDR1 and CDR2: SGHNT, YENEEA.

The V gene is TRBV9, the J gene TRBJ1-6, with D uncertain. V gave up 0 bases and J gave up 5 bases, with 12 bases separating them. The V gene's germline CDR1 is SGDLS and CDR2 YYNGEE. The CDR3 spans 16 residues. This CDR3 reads CASSVDPTAHNSPLHF. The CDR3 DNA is TGTGCCAGCAGCGTAGATCCGACCGCTCATAATTCACCCCTCCACTTT. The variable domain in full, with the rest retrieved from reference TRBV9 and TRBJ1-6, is DSGVTQTPKHLITATGQRVTLRCSPRSGDLSVYWYQQSLDQGLQFLIQYYNGEERAKGNILERFSAQQFPDLHSELNLSSLELGDSALYFCASSVDPTAHNSPLHFGNGTRLTVT.

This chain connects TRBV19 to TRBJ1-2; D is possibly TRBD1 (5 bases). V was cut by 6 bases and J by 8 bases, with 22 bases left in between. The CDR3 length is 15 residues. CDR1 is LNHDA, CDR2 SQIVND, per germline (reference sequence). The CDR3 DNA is TGTGCCAGTAGCCGAATCCCAGGGCGAGGGAGCGGCTACACCTTC. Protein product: CASSRIPGRGSGYTF.

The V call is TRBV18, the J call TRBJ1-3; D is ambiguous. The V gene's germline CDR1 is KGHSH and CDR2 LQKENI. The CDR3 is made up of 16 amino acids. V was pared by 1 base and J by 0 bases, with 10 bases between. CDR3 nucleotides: TGTGCCAGCTCACCACGGCAGTCGAGCTCTGGAAACACCATATATTTT. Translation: CASSPRQSSSGNTIYF.